What follows are 9 T cell receptor beta chains derived from one specimen sequenced in a study of response to subunit inactivated influenza vaccine. One entry per CDR3 protein results from TCRdb running MiXCR on the RT-PCR reads. Of hundreds of thousands of distinct CDR3 sequences listed, 11% to 15% are singletons. The material sequenced was PBMCs from blood, taken approximately 15 days before vaccination. All receptors come from a man aged 45-65 years who received an inactivated influenza vaccine.

This chain joins TRBV14 and TRBJ2-5, with a weak D call TRBD2 (5 bases). Germline-derived CDR1 and CDR2 are SGHDN and FVKESK. CDR3 length: 14 amino acids. V was clipped by 4 bases and J by 0 bases, with 9 bases between them. The CDR3 DNA follows: TGTGCCAGCAGCCGACCGACTAACCAAGAGACCCAGTACTTC. Protein sequence: CASSRPTNQETQYF.

This chain connects TRBV20-1 to TRBJ2-6; 8 bases map to TRBD1. Germline V gene sequence: CDR1 DFQATT, CDR2 SNEGSKA (reference sequence). The CDR3 length is 17 residues. The V segment lost 5 bases and the J segment 4 bases; nucleotides outside the gene matches: 13. The CDR3 is CSAERTGQSSGANVLTF. The CDR3 nucleotides are TGCAGTGCTGAGCGGACAGGGCAGTCATCCGGGGCCAACGTCCTGACTTTC.

This clonotype came up many times. The chain has TRBV12-3 or TRBV12-4 and TRBJ2-2; D gene ambiguous. Trimming pared 4 bases from V and 4 bases from J, leaving 10 bases between. There are 14 residues in the CDR3. The CDR3 DNA is TGTGCCAGCAGTTCAGCAGCGAGCACCGGGGAGCTGTTTTTT. It specifies CASSSAASTGELFF.

This clonotype was counted between two and nine times. This chain uses TRBV4-1 with TRBJ1-4, with 10 positions matching TRBD1. The germline gives CDR1 MGHRA, CDR2 YSYEKL. The J segment lost 8 bases and the V segment lost 6 bases, leaving 12 bases of the junction unmatched. CDR3 size: 16 residues. CDR3 loop: CASRQTSGTGDEKLFF. The CDR3 nucleotides read TGCGCCAGCAGGCAGACTTCCGGGACAGGGGACGAAAAACTGTTTTTT.

The table lists this clonotype with a few counts. The V gene is TRBV4-1, the J gene TRBJ2-2, with 9 bases that match TRBD1. V gave up 5 bases and J gave up 3 bases; unmatched junction bases: 4. The CDR3 is 15 amino acids. Germline V gene lookup returns CDR1 MGHRA and CDR2 YSYEKL. This chain's CDR3 is CASSEQGAHTGELFF. Written as DNA, the CDR3 is TGCGCCAGCAGCGAACAGGGGGCGCACACCGGGGAGCTGTTTTTT.

In its sample, this clonotype was seen a few times. The V gene is TRBV12-3 or TRBV12-4, the J gene TRBJ1-6; no clear D. V was trimmed by 2 bases and J by 10 bases, leaving 9 bases between them. The CDR3 sequence is 13 residues long. The CDR3 here is CASSLREGSPLHF. CDR3 nucleotides: TGTGCCAGCAGTTTAAGGGAAGGCTCACCCCTCCACTTT.

In this sample, this clonotype turned up a few times. At one of its ends the junction is not consistent with the germline gene, which may arise from a read error. The chain carries TRBV7-3 and TRBJ2-1; D is possibly TRBD1 or TRBD2 (5 bases each). The germline V gene has CDR1 SGHTA and CDR2 FQGTGA. The CDR3 covers 12 residues. DNA of the CDR3: TGTGCCAGCAGCTTAATGTTAGGGGAGCGGTTCTTC. This codes for CASSLMLGERFF. The variable domain in full, completed from reference TRBV7-3 and TRBJ2-1, reads GAGVSQTPSNKVTEKGKYVELRCDPISGHTALYWYRQSLGQGPEFLIYFQGTGAADDSGLPNDRFFAVRPEGSVSTLKIQRTERGDSAVYLCASSLMLGERFFGPGTRLTVL.

The gene calls are TRBV5-5 and TRBJ2-6, with 7 positions matching TRBD1. This CDR3 is built from 17 residues. Germline CDR1 is SGHKS and CDR2 is YYEKEE (reference sequence). The junction had 5 bases not matched to a gene; V was cut back by 2 bases and J by 0 bases. The CDR3 DNA sequence: TGTGCCAGCAGCTTCAGGACAGGAATCTCTGGGGCCAACGTCCTGACTTTC. The encoded protein is CASSFRTGISGANVLTF.

The chain recombines TRBV12-3 or TRBV12-4 with TRBJ2-7, with no clear D. CDR3 length equals 16 residues. Trimming shortened V by 5 bases and J by 0 bases, and 17 bases separated the two germline ends. In DNA form, the CDR3 reads TGTGCCAGCAGTACGATGGGGATACGGAGCTCCTACGAGCAGTACTTC. Translated: CASSTMGIRSSYEQYF.